This section outlines one T cell receptor (beta chain) sequence together with its context. Its antigen is not identified. This record belongs to a study of T cells in Graves' hyperthyroidism and ophthalmopathy. Findings of the study overall: Most clonotypes expanded in thyroid above 0.001 were likewise present in blood.

Diagnostic assessment was based on clinical symptoms, serum thyroxine and TRAb, thyroid ultrasound and orbital computed tomography. TCR beta CDR3 region amplification was performed from RNA transcripts. Primed by the HTBI set, a first-round RT-PCR was run on the TCR CDR3. TCRdb ran MiXCR on the multiplex PCR reads and lists one entry per CDR3 protein. The repertoire holds about 400,000 distinct CDR3 sequences, more than 12% seen once, with over 25% in the top ten. CDR1 is MGHRA and CDR2 is YSYEKL in the germline V gene. Germline trimming cut 0 bases from V and 7 bases from J; bases unmatched to any gene: 10. The CDR3 contains 17 residues.

Sequenced material: blood. The TCR originated in a man aged 45-65 years with Graves' ophthalmopathy. The chain recombines TRBV4-1 with TRBJ2-2; the match to TRBD2 covers 8 bases. The CDR3: CASSQDAGAGAGGELFF. CDR3 coding DNA: TGCGCCAGCAGCCAAGACGCGGGAGCGGGAGCCGGCGGGGAGCTGTTTTTT.